The next 2 T cell receptor beta chains were all read from a single sample in a study of blood T cell repertoires in COVID-19. Clones were read by immunoSEQ multiplex PCR, and TCRdb kept only the in-frame ones, dropping some. In the table there are fewer than 400,000 clones, roughly 90% of which are singletons. Sequencing was done on a sample of PBMCs or T cells enriched from blood (not recorded which). The source of these receptors is a young woman who had recovered from COVID-19.

The gene calls are TRBV6-1 and TRBJ2-3; 10 positions agree with TRBD2. The length of the CDR3 is 16 residues. Germline V gene sequence: CDR1 MNHNS, CDR2 SASEGT. V lost 3 bases and J lost 3; bases outside the gene matches: 6. The CDR3 is CASSESLLAGTDTQYF. The CDR3 DNA is TGTGCCAGCAGTGAGTCGTTACTAGCGGGGACAGATACGCAGTATTTT.

The chain joins TRBV28 to TRBJ1-1; weak D call: TRBD1 (6 bases). The CDR3 length is 15 residues. Trimming pared 5 bases from V and 0 bases from J, leaving 13 bases between. Germline CDR1 and CDR2: MDHEN and SYDVKM. The CDR3 bases are TGTGCCAGCAGTCAGTCGGACAGACTGAACACTGAAGCTTTCTTT. This translates into CASSQSDRLNTEAFF. The variable domain in full, with the rest retrieved from reference TRBV28 and TRBJ1-1, is DVKVTQSSRYLVKRTGEKVFLECVQDMDHENMFWYRQDPGLGLRLIYFSYDVKMKEKGDIPEGYSVSREKKERFSLILESASTNQTSMYLCASSQSDRLNTEAFFGQGTRLTVV.